This entry is about one TCR beta chain. The antigen remains unidentified. The sample originates from a study of cytomegalovirus exposure and HLA in healthy donors. At the level of the study: The Caucasian-associated ancestry cluster contained 81% of the approximately 400 genotyped donors. Study-level results: Later, an analysis found that common viral pathogens appeared to be linked with several of the most significant clusters. In a later analysis, V- and J-gene trimming of beta chains associated with a DCLRE1C missense variant, replicated independently. Clonal expansion was found to be greater in HLA-associated TCR beta chains than in equally common others in a later analysis.

The PCR had 60 Vbeta and 13 Jbeta primers. TCRdb keeps only in-frame clones here, not all; method: immunoSEQ multiplex PCR. The sample records 130,000 to 150,000 clones, 77% being singletons. Material for sequencing was PBMCs. This receptor was taken from a woman aged 45-59 years in good health and CMV-seronegative.

The CDR3 is CASSQGLAGGSSTDTQYF. As DNA, the CDR3 is TGCGCCAGCAGCCAGGGACTAGCGGGGGGGTCTAGCACAGATACGCAGTATTTT. The gene calls are TRBV5-1 and TRBJ2-3; 16 positions agree with TRBD2. CDR1 and CDR2 from the germline V gene are SGHRS and YFSETQ. Trimming at V came to 4 bases and at J to 0 bases, leaving 5 bases not matched to a gene. The CDR3 consists of 18 residues.